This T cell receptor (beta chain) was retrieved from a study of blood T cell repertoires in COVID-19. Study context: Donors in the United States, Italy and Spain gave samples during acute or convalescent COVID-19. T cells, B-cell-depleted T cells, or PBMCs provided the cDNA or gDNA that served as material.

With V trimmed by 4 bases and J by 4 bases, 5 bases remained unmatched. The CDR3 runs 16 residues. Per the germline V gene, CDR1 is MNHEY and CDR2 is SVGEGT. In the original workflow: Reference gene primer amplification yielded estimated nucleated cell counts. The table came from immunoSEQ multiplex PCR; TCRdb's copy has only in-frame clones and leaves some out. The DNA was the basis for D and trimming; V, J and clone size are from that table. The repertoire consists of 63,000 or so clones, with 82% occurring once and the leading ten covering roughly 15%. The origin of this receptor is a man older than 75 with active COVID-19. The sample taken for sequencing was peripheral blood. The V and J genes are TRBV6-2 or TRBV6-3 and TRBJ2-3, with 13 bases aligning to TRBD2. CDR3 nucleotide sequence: TGTGCCAGCAGTTTCAGACTAGCGGGGGGCGCAGATACGCAGTATTTT. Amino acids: CASSFRLAGGADTQYF.